This paragraph covers one TCR beta chain sequence. What it recognizes is unknown. This CDR3 is built from 15 residues. The germline gives CDR1 LNHDA, CDR2 SQIVND (reference sequence). Trimming left V 9 bases short and J 2 bases short, with 19 bases between. Some clones are missing from TCRdb's copy, which holds only in-frame ones; the method was immunoSEQ multiplex PCR. The table has a few hundred thousand clones, 85% to 95% seen once; the top ten hold more than 1%. The data were taken from a study of cytomegalovirus exposure and HLA in healthy donors. Across the study: Later analysis reported that the approximately 110 validation repertoires shared the platform of the approximately 690 first-cohort repertoires. Study-wide points: According to the study, 160 or so TCR beta chains were cytomegalovirus-associated.

The sample was PBMCs. The V and J genes are TRBV19 and TRBJ1-2; maybe TRBD1 (6 bases). The clonotype was recovered from a woman in her late teens or twenties in good health and CMV-seronegative. The CDR3 DNA reads TGTGCCAGCCGCGCCCTACTCCAGGGGAACTATGGCTACACCTTC. Translation gives CASRALLQGNYGYTF.